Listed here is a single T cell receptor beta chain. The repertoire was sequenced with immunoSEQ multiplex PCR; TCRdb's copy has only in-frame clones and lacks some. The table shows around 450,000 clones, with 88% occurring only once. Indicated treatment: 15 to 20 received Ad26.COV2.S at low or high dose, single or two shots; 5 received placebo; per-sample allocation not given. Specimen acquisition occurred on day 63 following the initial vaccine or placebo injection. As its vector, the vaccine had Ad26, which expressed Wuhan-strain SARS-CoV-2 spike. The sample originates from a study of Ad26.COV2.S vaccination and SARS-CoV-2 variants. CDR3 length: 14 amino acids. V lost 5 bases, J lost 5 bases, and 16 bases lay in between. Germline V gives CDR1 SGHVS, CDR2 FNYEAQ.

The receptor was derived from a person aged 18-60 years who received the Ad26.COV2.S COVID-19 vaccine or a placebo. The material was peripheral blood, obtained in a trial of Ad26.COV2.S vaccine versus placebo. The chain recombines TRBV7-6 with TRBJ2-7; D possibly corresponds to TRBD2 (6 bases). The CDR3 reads CASSGSGGTHEQYF. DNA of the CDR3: TGTGCCAGCAGCGGCAGTGGGGGGACCCACGAGCAGTACTTC.